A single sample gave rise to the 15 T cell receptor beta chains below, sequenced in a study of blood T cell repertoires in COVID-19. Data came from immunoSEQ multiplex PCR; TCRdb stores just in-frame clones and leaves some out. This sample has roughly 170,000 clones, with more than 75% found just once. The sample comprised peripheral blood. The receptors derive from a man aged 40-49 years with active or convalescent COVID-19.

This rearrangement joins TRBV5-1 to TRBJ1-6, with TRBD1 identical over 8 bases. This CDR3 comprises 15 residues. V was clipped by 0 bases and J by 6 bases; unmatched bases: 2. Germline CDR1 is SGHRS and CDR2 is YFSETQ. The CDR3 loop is CASSLAGQGNSPLHF. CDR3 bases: TGCGCCAGCAGCTTGGCCGGACAGGGTAATTCACCCCTCCACTTT.

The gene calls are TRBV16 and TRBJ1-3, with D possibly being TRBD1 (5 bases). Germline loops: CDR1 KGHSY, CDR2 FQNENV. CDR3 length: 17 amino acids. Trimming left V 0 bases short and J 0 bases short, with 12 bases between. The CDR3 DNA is TGTGCCAGCAGCCAATCGGATCAGGGAACCTCTGGAAACACCATATATTTT. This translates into CASSQSDQGTSGNTIYF.

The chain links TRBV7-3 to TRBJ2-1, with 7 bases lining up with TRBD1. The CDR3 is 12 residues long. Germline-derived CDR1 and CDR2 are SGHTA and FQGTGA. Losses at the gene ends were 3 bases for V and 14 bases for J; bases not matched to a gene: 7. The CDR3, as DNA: TGTGCCAGCAGCTTCGGAACAGGGGTTAAGTTCTTC. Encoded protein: CASSFGTGVKFF.

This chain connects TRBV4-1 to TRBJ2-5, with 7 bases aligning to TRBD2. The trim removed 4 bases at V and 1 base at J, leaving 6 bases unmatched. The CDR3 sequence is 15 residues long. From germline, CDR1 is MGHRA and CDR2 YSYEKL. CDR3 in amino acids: CASSRLGLVQETQYF. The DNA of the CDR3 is TGCGCCAGCAGCCGATTAGGACTAGTCCAAGAGACCCAGTACTTC.

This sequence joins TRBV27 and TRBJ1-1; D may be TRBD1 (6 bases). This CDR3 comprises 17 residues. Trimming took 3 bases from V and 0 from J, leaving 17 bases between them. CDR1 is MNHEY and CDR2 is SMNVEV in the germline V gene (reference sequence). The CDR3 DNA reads TGTGCCAGCAGTTTCTACCCGCGACGACAGGTGAACACTGAAGCTTTCTTT. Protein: CASSFYPRRQVNTEAFF.

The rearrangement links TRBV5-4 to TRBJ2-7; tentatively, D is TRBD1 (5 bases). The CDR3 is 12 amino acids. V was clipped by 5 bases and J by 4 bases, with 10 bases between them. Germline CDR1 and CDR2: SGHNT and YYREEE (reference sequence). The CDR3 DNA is TGTGCCAGCAGAACCGACAGTTACGAGCAGTACTTC. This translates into CASRTDSYEQYF.

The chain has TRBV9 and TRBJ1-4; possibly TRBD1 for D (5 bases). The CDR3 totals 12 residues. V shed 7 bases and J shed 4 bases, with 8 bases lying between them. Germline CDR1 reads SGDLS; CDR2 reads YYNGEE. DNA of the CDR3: TGTGCCAGCGGAGGGGTTAATGAAAAACTGTTTTTT. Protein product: CASGGVNEKLFF.

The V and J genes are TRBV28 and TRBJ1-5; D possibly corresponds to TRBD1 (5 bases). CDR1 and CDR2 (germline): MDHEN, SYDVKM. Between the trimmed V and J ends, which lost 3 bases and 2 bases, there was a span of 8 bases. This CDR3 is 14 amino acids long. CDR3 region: CASSFIGGNQPQHF. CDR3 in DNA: TGTGCCAGCAGTTTTATAGGGGGCAATCAGCCCCAGCATTTT.

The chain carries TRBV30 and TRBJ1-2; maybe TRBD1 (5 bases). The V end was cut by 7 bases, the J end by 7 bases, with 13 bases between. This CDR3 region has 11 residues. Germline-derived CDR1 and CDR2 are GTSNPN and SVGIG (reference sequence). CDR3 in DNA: TGTGCCTTCCCCAAACAGGCTGGCTACACCTTC. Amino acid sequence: CAFPKQAGYTF. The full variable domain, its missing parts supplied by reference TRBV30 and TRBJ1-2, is SQTIHQWPATLVQPVGSPLSLECTVEGTSNPNLYWYRQAAGRGLQLLFYSVGIGQISSEVPQNLSASRPQDRQFILSSKKLLLSDSGFYLCAFPKQAGYTFGSGTRLTVV.

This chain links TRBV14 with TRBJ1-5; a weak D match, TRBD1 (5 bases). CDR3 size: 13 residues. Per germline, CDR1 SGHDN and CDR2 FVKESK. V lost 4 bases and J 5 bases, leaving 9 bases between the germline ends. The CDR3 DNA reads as TGTGCCAGCAGCCCCGACAGTTATCAGCCCCAGCATTTT. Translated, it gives CASSPDSYQPQHF.

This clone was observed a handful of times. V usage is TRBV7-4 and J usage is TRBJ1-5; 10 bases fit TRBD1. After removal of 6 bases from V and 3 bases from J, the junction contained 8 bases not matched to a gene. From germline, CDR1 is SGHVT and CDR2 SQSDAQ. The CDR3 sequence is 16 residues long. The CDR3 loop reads CASRRRDRGINQPQHF. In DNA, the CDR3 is TGTGCCAGCAGACGCCGGGACAGGGGTATCAATCAGCCCCAGCATTTT. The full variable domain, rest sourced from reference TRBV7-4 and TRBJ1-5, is GAGVSQSPRYKVAKRGRDVALRCDSISGHVTLYWYRQTLGQGSEVLTYSQSDAQRDKSGRPSGRFSAERPERSVSTLKIQRTEQGDSAVYLCASRRRDRGINQPQHFGDGTRLSIL.

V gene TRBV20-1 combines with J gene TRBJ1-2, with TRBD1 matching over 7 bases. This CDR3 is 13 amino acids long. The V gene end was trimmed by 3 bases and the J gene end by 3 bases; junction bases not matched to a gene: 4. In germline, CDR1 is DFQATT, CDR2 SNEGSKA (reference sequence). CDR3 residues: CSASRGTDYGYTF. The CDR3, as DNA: TGCAGTGCTAGTCGGGGGACAGACTATGGCTACACCTTC.

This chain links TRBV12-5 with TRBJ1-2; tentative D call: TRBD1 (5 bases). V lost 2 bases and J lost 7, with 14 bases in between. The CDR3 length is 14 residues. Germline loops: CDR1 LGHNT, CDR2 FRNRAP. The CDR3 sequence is CASGLPPGPAGYTF. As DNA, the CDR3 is TGTGCTAGTGGTTTGCCCCCAGGGCCGGCTGGCTACACCTTC.

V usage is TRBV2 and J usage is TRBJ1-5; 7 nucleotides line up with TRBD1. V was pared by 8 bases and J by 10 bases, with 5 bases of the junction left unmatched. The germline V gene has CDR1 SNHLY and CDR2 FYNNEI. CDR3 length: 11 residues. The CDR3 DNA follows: TGTGCCAGCCGAGGAGGGGGCCCCCAGCATTTT. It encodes CASRGGGPQHF.

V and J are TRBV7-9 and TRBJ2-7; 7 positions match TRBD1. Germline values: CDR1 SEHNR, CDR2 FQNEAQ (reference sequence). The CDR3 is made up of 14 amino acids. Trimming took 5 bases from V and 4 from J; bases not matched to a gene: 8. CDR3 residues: CASSERTGRYEQYF. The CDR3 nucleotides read TGTGCCAGCAGCGAGAGGACAGGCAGGTACGAGCAGTACTTC.